Listed below are T cell receptor beta chains from one sample, sequenced in a study of cytomegalovirus exposure and HLA in healthy donors. TCRdb's copy holds only in-frame clones and misses some; the assay was immunoSEQ multiplex PCR. In the table there are about 160,000 clones, over 60% of which are singletons. What was sequenced was PBMCs. The receptors were gathered from a woman between 35 and 50 years old in good health and CMV-seronegative. The conserved cysteine and the conserved F or W are not part of the CDR3 here. The order of the fields is CDR3 length, V gene, CDR3 protein.

cdr3_length: 13; v_call: TRBV6-5; cdr3_aa: ASSPDRWSGNTIY
cdr3_length: 12; v_call: TRBV27; cdr3_aa: ASSRGGSTDTQY
cdr3_length: 15; v_call: TRBV7-7; cdr3_aa: ASSPSGGRGNKETQY
cdr3_length: 13; v_call: TRBV5-1; cdr3_aa: ASMASGGNWYEQY
cdr3_length: 14; v_call: TRBV25-1; cdr3_aa: ASSEGGQGGVTPQH
cdr3_length: 14; v_call: TRBV6-1; cdr3_aa: ASSEARAAGTDTQY
cdr3_length: 14; v_call: TRBV7-9; cdr3_aa: ASSSWGSYSGNTIY
cdr3_length: 10; v_call: TRBV5-6; cdr3_aa: ASSSHPGQGL
cdr3_length: 11; v_call: TRBV7-9; cdr3_aa: ASSKGQNTEAF
cdr3_length: 10; v_call: TRBV18; cdr3_aa: ASSPSGTEAF
cdr3_length: 12; v_call: TRBV5-4; cdr3_aa: ASSLGTVNTEAF
cdr3_length: 13; v_call: TRBV27; cdr3_aa: ASKEEQGRGSPLH
cdr3_length: 12; v_call: TRBV7-6; cdr3_aa: ASSRSGEFEKLF
cdr3_length: 15; v_call: TRBV7-9; cdr3_aa: ASSFRPDRVFNNEQF
cdr3_length: 11; v_call: TRBV5-1; cdr3_aa: ASSLVINYGYT
cdr3_length: 12; v_call: TRBV7-2; cdr3_aa: ASSLSPLAGAQY
cdr3_length: 13; v_call: TRBV7-9; cdr3_aa: ASSLGAGVGETQY
cdr3_length: 11; v_call: TRBV18; cdr3_aa: ASSQGQYNEQF
cdr3_length: 11; v_call: TRBV11-2; cdr3_aa: AASGGAYNEQF
cdr3_length: 12; v_call: TRBV2; cdr3_aa: ASSEARNSYEQY
cdr3_length: 13; v_call: TRBV28; cdr3_aa: ASSFTGLLTDTQY
cdr3_length: 13; v_call: TRBV19; cdr3_aa: ASSITSRGGYEQY
cdr3_length: 12; v_call: TRBV6-6; cdr3_aa: ASRPGTARGEQF
cdr3_length: 18; v_call: TRBV5-1; cdr3_aa: ASSLYLSGTGGLPNTEAF
cdr3_length: 15; v_call: TRBV5-1; cdr3_aa: ASSLGRTGVLPDTQY
cdr3_length: 12; v_call: TRBV28; cdr3_aa: ASSSPGTYTEAF
cdr3_length: 10; v_call: TRBV12-5; cdr3_aa: ASGSGVHTQY
cdr3_length: 9; v_call: TRBV20-1; cdr3_aa: SASTGHGYT
cdr3_length: 11; v_call: TRBV5-1; cdr3_aa: ASSYTTGDEQY